A selection of T cell receptor beta chains follows, all from one sample in a study of blood T cell repertoires in COVID-19. Repertoires were generated with immunoSEQ multiplex PCR, while TCRdb's copy carries only in-frame clones and drops some. The sample lists about 300,000 clones; about 93% were seen once. Sample: peripheral blood. The receptors come from a young woman with COVID-19, enrolled during active disease. Each CDR3 is given with its conserved first and last residue. A D gene is named only where the DNA matches it firmly. Expanded clones get a size class; other rows say once, few or many, or leave the size out.

CDR3	DNA	V	D	J	size
CASSRGQGSPYEQYF	TGTGCCAGCAGCCGTGGACAGGGTTCCCCCTACGAGCAGTACTTC	TRBV7-2	TRBD1	TRBJ2-7	NA
CASSLSPMTLSYNEQFF	TGTGCCAGCAGTTTATCCCCTATGACTCTCTCCTACAATGAGCAGTTCTTC	TRBV27	NA	TRBJ2-1	NA
CASSSGLAGALQETQYF	TGTGCCAGCAGCTCCGGACTAGCGGGCGCCCTACAAGAGACCCAGTACTTC	TRBV5-4	TRBD2	TRBJ2-5	NA
CASSPGTGGDEQFF	TGTGCCAGCTCACCCGGGACAGGGGGCGATGAGCAGTTCTTC	TRBV18	TRBD1	TRBJ2-1	NA
CASSIRQRDEQFF	TGTGCCAGTAGTATACGTCAGAGGGATGAGCAGTTCTTC	TRBV19	NA	TRBJ2-1	NA
CASSIGWPGLITEAFF	TGTGCCAGTAGTATAGGGTGGCCAGGGCTTATCACTGAAGCTTTCTTT	TRBV19	NA	TRBJ1-1	NA
CASSLGWQGKDQPQHF	TGTGCCAGCAGTTTAGGTTGGCAGGGTAAAGATCAGCCCCAGCATTTT	TRBV28	NA	TRBJ1-5	NA
CASSLTDGQKAFF	TGTGCCAGCAGTTTAACAGACGGACAAAAAGCTTTCTTT	TRBV28	NA	TRBJ1-1	few
CAWSLGQNSYNSPLHF	TGTGCCTGGAGTCTTGGACAGAACTCCTATAATTCACCCCTCCACTTT	TRBV30	NA	TRBJ1-6	NA
CASTITGLQETQYF	TGTGCCAGCACAATTACAGGGCTCCAAGAGACCCAGTACTTC	TRBV28	NA	TRBJ2-5	NA
CASSPAPGVGYEQYF	TGTGCCAGCTCACCAGCTCCAGGGGTGGGCTACGAGCAGTACTTC	TRBV18	NA	TRBJ2-7	NA
CATSRGLGQYNEKLFF	TGTGCCACCAGCAGGGGGCTGGGACAATATAATGAAAAACTGTTTTTT	TRBV15	NA	TRBJ1-4	NA
CASSPRGRVREKLFF	TGTGCCAGCAGCCCCCGCGGCAGGGTGCGGGAAAAACTGTTTTTT	TRBV11-3	NA	TRBJ1-4	once
CASSVLGVGEQYF	TGTGCCAGCAGCGTCCTCGGGGTAGGCGAGCAGTACTTC	TRBV9	NA	TRBJ2-7	NA
CASSLGLQETQYF	TGTGCCAGCAGTTTAGGGCTCCAAGAGACCCAGTACTTC	TRBV12-3/TRBV12-4	NA	TRBJ2-5	NA
CASSLEGIENNEQFF	TGTGCCAGCAGCTTAGAGGGGATAGAGAACAATGAGCAGTTCTTC	TRBV7-8	NA	TRBJ2-1	NA
CASSESSGGNEQFF	TGTGCCAGCAGTGAATCTAGCGGGGGGAATGAGCAGTTCTTC	TRBV25-1	TRBD2	TRBJ2-1	NA